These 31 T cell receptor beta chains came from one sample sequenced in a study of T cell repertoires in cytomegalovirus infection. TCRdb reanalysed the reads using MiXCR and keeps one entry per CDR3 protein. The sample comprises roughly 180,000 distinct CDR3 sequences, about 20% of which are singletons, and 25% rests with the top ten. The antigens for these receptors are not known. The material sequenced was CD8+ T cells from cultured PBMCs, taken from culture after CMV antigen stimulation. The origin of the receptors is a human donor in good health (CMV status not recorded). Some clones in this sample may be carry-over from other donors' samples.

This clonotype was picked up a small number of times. CDR3 in DNA: TGCGCCAGCAGCCCGGCGGGGGGGGCGATAGGGTATGGCTACACCTTC. It specifies CASSPAGGAIGYGYTF. This rearrangement joins TRBV4-1 to TRBJ1-2, with D maybe TRBD1 (6 bases). V lost 4 bases and J lost 5, with 20 bases in between. The CDR3 has 16 residues. CDR1 is MGHRA and CDR2 is YSYEKL in the germline V gene.

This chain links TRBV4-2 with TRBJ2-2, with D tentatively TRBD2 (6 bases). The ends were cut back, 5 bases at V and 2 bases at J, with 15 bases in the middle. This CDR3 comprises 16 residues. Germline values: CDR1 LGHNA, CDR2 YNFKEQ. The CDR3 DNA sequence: TGTGCCAGCAGCAGCTTGGGGCGGGGAAACACCGGGGAGCTGTTTTTT. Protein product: CASSSLGRGNTGELFF.

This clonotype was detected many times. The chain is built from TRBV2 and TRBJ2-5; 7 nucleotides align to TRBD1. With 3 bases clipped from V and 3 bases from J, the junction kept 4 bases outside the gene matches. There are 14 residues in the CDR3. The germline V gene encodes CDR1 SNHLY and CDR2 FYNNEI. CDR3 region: CASSELGTEETQYF. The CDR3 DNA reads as TGTGCCAGCAGTGAGTTGGGGACAGAAGAGACCCAGTACTTC.

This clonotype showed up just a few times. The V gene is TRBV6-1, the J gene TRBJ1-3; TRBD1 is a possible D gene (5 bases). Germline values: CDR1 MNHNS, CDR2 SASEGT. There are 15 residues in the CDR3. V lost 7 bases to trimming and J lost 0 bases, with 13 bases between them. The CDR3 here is CASMGLGDSGNTIYF. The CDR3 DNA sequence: TGTGCCAGCATGGGACTGGGAGACTCTGGAAACACCATATATTTT.

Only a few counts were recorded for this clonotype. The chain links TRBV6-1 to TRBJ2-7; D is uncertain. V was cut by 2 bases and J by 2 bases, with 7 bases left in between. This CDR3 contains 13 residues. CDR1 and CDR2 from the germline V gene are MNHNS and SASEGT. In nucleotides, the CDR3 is TGTGCCAGCAGTGAATCCCCCACCTACGAGCAGTACTTC. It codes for CASSESPTYEQYF.

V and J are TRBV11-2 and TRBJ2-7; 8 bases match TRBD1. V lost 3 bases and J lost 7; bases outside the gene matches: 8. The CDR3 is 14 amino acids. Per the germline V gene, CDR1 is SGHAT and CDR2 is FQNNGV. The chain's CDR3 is CASSLSGQVAEQYF. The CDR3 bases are TGTGCCAGCAGCTTGTCGGGACAGGTCGCGGAGCAGTACTTC.

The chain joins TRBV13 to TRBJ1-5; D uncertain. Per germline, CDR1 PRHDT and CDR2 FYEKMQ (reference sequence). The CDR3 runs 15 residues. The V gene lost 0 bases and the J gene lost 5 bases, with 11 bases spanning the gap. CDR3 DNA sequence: TGTGCCAGCAGCTTAGGCAACCCTGGGGATCAGCCCCAGCATTTT. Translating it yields CASSLGNPGDQPQHF.

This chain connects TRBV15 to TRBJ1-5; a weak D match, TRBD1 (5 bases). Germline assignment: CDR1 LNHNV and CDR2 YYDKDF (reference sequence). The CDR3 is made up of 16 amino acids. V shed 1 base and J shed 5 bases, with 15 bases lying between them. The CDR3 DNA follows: TGTGCCACCAGCAGAGCTCCCGGGGGGACGGATCAGCCCCAGCATTTT. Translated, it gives CATSRAPGGTDQPQHF.

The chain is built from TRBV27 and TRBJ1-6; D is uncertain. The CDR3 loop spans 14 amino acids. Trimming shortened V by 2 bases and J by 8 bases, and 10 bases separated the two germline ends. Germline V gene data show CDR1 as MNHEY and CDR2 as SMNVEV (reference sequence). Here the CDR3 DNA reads TGTGCCAGCAGTTTAAGTGTCGATTATTCACCCCTCCACTTT. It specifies CASSLSVDYSPLHF.

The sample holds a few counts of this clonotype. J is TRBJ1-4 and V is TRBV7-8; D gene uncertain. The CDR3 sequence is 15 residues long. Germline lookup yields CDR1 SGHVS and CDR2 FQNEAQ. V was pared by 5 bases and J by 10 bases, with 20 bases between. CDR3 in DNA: TGTGCCAGCAGCCCCGAGCGGGGTTACGTAGGAAAACTGTTTTTT. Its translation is CASSPERGYVGKLFF.

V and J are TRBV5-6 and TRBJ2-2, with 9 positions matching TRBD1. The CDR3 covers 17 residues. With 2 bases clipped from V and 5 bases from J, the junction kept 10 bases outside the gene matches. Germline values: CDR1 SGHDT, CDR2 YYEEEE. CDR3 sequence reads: CASSFFEQGAETGELFF. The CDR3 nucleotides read TGTGCCAGCAGCTTCTTTGAACAGGGGGCAGAAACCGGGGAGCTGTTTTTT.

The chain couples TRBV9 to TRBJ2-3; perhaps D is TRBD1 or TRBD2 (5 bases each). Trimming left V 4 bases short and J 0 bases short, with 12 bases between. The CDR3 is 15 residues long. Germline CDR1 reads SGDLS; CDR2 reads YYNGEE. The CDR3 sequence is CASSPRDGSTDTQYF. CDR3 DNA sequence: TGTGCCAGCAGCCCCCGGGACGGTAGCACAGATACGCAGTATTTT.

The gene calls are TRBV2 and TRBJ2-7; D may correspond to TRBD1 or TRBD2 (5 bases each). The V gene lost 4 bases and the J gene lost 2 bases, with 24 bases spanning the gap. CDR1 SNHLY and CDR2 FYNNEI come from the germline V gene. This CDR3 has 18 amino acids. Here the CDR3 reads CASSVSAGRPENPYEQYF. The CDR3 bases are TGTGCCAGCAGTGTGTCGGCAGGGAGACCAGAAAATCCCTACGAGCAGTACTTC.

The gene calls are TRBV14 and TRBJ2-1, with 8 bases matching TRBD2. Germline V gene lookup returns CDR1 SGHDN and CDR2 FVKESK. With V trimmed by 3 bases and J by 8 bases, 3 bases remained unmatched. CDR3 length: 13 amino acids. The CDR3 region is CASSHGLAYEQFF. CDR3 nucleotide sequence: TGTGCCAGCAGCCATGGACTAGCCTATGAGCAGTTCTTC. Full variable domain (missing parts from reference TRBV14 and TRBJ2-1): EAGVTQFPSHSVIEKGQTVTLRCDPISGHDNLYWYRRVMGKEIKFLLHFVKESKQDESGMPNNRFLAERTGGTYSTLKVQPAELEDSGVYFCASSHGLAYEQFFGPGTRLTVL.

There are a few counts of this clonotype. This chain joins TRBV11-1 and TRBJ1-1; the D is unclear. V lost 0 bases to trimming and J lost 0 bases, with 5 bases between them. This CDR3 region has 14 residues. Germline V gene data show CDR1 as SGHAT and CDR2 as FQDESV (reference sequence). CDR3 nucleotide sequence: TGTGCCAGCAGCTTAGCGTACCTGAACACTGAAGCTTTCTTT. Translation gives CASSLAYLNTEAFF.

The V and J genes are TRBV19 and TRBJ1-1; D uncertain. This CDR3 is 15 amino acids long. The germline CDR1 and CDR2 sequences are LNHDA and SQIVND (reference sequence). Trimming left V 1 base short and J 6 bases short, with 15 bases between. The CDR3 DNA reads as TGTGCCAGTAGTATAGTGGGTCTTTCTAGGGCTGAAGCTTTCTTT. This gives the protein CASSIVGLSRAEAFF.

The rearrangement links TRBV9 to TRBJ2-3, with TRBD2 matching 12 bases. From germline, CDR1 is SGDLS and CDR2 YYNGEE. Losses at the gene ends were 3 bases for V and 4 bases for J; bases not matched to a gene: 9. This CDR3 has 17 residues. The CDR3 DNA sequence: TGTGCCAGCAGCGGATCTCCTAGCGGGGGGGCCCCAGATACGCAGTATTTT. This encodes CASSGSPSGGAPDTQYF. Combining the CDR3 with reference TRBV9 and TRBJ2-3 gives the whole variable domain DSGVTQTPKHLITATGQRVTLRCSPRSGDLSVYWYQQSLDQGLQFLIQYYNGEERAKGNILERFSAQQFPDLHSELNLSSLELGDSALYFCASSGSPSGGAPDTQYFGPGTRLTVL.

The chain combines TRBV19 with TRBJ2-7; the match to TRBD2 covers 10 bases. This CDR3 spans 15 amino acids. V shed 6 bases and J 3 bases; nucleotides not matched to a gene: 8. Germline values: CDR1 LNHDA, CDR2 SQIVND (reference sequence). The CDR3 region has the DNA TGTGCCAGTAGACCTACTAGCGGGGCCTACTACGAGCAGTACTTC. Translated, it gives CASRPTSGAYYEQYF.

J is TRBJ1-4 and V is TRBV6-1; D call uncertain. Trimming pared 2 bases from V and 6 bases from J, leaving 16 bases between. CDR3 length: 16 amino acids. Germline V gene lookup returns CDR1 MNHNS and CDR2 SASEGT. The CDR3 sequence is CASSEPLLGSDEKLFF. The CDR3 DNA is TGTGCCAGCAGTGAACCCCTTTTGGGGTCCGATGAAAAACTGTTTTTT.

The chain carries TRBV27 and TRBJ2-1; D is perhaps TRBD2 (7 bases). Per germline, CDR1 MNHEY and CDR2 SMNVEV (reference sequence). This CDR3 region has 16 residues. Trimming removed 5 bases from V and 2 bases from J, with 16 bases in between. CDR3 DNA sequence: TGTGCCAGCAGTCCAACTAGAGGGGGGGCCTACAATGAGCAGTTCTTC. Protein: CASSPTRGGAYNEQFF.

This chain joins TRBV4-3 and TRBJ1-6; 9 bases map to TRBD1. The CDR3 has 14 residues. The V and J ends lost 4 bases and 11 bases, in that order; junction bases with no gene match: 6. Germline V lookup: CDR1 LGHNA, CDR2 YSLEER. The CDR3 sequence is CASSPGQGRPPLHF. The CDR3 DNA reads TGCGCCAGCAGCCCCGGACAGGGGAGGCCACCCCTCCACTTT.

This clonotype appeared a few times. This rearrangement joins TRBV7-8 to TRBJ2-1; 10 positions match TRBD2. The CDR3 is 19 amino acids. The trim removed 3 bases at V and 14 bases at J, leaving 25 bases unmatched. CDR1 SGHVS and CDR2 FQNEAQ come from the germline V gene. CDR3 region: CASSFMGARERGGPSFEFF. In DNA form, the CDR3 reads TGTGCCAGCAGCTTTATGGGGGCTCGGGAGCGGGGGGGCCCGTCCTTTGAGTTCTTC.

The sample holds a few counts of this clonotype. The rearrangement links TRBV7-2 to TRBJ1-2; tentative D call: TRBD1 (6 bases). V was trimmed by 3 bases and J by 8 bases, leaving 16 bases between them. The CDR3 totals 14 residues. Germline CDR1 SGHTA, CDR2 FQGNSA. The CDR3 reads CASSFDSGARGYTF. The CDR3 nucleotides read TGTGCCAGCAGCTTCGACTCAGGGGCGAGGGGCTACACCTTC.

CDR3 in DNA: TGTGCTAGTGGTTTGGGCTACGAGCAGTACTTC. Translating it yields CASGLGYEQYF. This chain uses TRBV12-5 with TRBJ2-7; D remains unclear. The CDR3 totals 11 residues. The ends were cut back, 1 base at V and 3 bases at J, with 1 base in the middle. CDR1 and CDR2 (germline): LGHNT, FRNRAP.

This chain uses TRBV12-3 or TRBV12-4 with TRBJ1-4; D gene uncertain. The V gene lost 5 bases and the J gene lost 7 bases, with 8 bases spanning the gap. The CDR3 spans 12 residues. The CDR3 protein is CASSPAGEKLFF. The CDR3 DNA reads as TGTGCCAGCAGTCCGGCAGGTGAAAAACTGTTTTTT.

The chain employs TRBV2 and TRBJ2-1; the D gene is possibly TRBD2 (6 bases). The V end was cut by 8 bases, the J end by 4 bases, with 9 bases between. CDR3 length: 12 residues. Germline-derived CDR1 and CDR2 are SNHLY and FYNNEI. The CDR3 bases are TGTGCCAGCGGGGGGAATTACAATGAGCAGTTCTTC. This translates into CASGGNYNEQFF.

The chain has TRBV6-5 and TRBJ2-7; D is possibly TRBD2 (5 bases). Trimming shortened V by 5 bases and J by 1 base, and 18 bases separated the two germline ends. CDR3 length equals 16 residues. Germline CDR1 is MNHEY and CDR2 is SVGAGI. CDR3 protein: CASSTLGGLRSYEQYF. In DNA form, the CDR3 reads TGTGCCAGCAGTACCCTTGGCGGGCTAAGATCCTACGAGCAGTACTTC.

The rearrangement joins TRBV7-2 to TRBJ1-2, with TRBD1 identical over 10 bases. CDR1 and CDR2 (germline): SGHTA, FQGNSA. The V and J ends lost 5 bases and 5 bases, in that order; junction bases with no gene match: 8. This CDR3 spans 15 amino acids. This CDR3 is CASSGLPGQGYGYTF. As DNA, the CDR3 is TGTGCCAGCAGCGGTCTCCCGGGACAGGGGTATGGCTACACCTTC. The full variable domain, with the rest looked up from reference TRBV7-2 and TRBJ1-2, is GAGVSQSPSNKVTEKGKDVELRCDPISGHTALYWYRQSLGQGLEFLIYFQGNSAPDKSGLPSDRFSAERTGGSVSTLTIQRTQQEDSAVYLCASSGLPGQGYGYTFGSGTRLTVV.

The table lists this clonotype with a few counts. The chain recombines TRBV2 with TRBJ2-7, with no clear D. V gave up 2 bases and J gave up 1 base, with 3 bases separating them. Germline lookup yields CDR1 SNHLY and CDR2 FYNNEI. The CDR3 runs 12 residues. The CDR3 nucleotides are TGTGCCAGCAGTGAAAGGTCCTACGAGCAGTACTTC. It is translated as CASSERSYEQYF. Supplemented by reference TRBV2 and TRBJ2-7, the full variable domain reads EPEVTQTPSHQVTQMGQEVILRCVPISNHLYFYWYRQILGQKVEFLVSFYNNEISEKSEIFDDQFSVERPDGSNFTLKIRSTKLEDSAMYFCASSERSYEQYFGPGTRLTVT.

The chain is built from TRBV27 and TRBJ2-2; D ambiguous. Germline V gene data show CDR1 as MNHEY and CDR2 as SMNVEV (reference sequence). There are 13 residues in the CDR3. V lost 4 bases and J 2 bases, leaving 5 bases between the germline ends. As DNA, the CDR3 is TGTGCCAGCAGTTCCCTCAACACCGGGGAGCTGTTTTTT. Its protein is CASSSLNTGELFF.

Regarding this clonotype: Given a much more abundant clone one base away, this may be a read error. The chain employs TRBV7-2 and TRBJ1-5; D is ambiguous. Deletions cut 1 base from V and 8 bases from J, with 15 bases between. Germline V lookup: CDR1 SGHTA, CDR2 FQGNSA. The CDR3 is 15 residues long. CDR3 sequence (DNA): TGTACCAGCAGCTTAGTCGGACCTGGACCGGAGCCCCAGCATTTT. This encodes CTSSLVGPGPEPQHF. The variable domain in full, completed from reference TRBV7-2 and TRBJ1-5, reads GAGVSQSPSNKVTEKGKDVELRCDPISGHTALYWYRQSLGQGLEFLIYFQGNSAPDKSGLPSDRFSAERTGGSVSTLTIQRTQQEDSAVYLCTSSLVGPGPEPQHFGDGTRLSIL.